Below, one T cell receptor beta chain is given with its context. CDR1 and CDR2 from the germline V gene are WNHNN and SYGVQD (reference sequence). J lost 7 bases, V lost 0 bases, and 9 bases had no gene match. This CDR3 is built from 16 residues. This entry is derived from a study of blood T cell repertoires in COVID-19. Per the original methods: It was from reference gene primer amplification that nucleated cell counts were estimated. Profiling relied on immunoSEQ multiplex PCR, and the TCRdb table lists in-frame clones only, not all of them. V and J calls and clone size come straight from that table; D and trimming were deduced from the DNA. The data hold about 120,000 clones, with 75% to 90% observed a single time.

The sequencing sample was made of peripheral blood. The chain joins TRBV10-1 to TRBJ2-7, with 10 nucleotides matching TRBD2. The TCR originated in a human donor in a cohort sampled during active COVID-19. The CDR3 region has the DNA TGCGCCAGCAGTGAGTCAAGGGCTAGCGGGAGTGATGAGCAGTACTTC. It codes for CASSESRASGSDEQYF.